At least ten counts were recorded for the clone carrying this TCR beta chain. Antigen: not known. This sample is part of a study of Graves' ophthalmopathy and Graves' hyperthyroidism. General study results and limits: Most expanded clonotypes in thyroid above 0.001 frequency also showed up in blood. Separation of ophthalmopathy from stable hyperthyroidism was achieved by a 13-signature model, at 85% to 90% sensitivity and roughly 81% specificity.

As the template, RNA transcripts were used to amplify TCR beta CDR3 regions. Investigators did first-round RT-PCR with HTBI primers, then second-round multiplex PCR. TCRdb reanalysed the multiplex PCR reads using MiXCR and keeps one entry per CDR3 protein. The sample records 200,000 to 250,000 distinct CDR3 sequences, roughly 21% being singletons. V lost 3 bases and J lost 10, with 18 bases in between. Germline CDR1 is MDHEN and CDR2 is SYDVKM. CDR3 size: 14 residues. Sequencing was performed on peripheral blood. The clonotype originates from a woman aged 50 to 60 with Graves' ophthalmopathy. The J gene is TRBJ1-2, the V gene TRBV28; TRBD1 is a possible D gene (6 bases). The CDR3 DNA reads as TGTGCCAGCAGTTTCCGGGGGCCTCAAGCAGACTACACCTTC. This codes for CASSFRGPQADYTF.